This T cell receptor beta chain was found in a study of blood T cells in healthy people across ages (dated by TCRdb to between 2014 and 2016). With regard to the full study: In model experiments, roughly one uniquely barcoded TCR beta cDNA molecule per two T cells was captured by template switching. The study analyzed two additional independent replicas of 1 million unique cDNA reads from the same blood draw for two donors, one aged 18 to 30 and one aged 80 or older. The donors were divided into four age groups: young (average approximately 17 years), middle-aged (approximately 42), aged (about 62) and long-lived (roughly 82). To track age-related changes in TCR beta repertoire diversity, the study relied on deep sequencing normalized with unique cDNA molecular identifiers. Overall study outcomes, separate from this receptor: Estimates of total diversity based on one million sequenced T cells were considered lower bounds and underestimates. Observed TCR beta diversity correlated strongly with the percentage of naive T cells measured by flow cytometry. Compared with the aged group, more naive CD4+ T cells, fewer expanded clones and increased TCR diversity were shown by the long-lived group, suggesting age selection. As age increased, observed TCR beta diversity per million T cells dropped in a roughly linear way, and a significant reduction was already evident by age around 41. Donor CMV infection status was unknown, potentially confounding age-related changes in expanded clonotypes. Bulk unsorted PBMC profiling prevented conclusive comparison of naive and antigen-experienced compartments.

The donors were 40 or so Caucasian individuals from Russia, aged 6 to 90 years, who were systemically healthy. Each donor gave 8 to 10 milliliters of peripheral blood, drawn into EDTA-treated Vacutainer tubes. Ficoll-Paque density-gradient centrifugation was used to isolate PBMCs, with at least 6.5 million obtained per sample. Total RNA, at least 6 micrograms per sample, was extracted from PBMCs with Trizol reagent. For every donor, flow cytometry on a PBMC aliquot measured the percentage of naive CD45RAhigh/CD27high T cells. The CDR1 and CDR2 encoded by the germline V gene are SQVTM and ANQGSEA. Taken from cysteine to phenylalanine, the CDR3 has 13 residues. The CDR3 DNA has 39 bases and is translated from base 1. V was cut back by 7 bases and J by 2 bases, leaving a gap of 14 bases between them. This clonotype was seen at least ten times. The antigen it recognizes is unknown. No much larger clone exists at a distance of one base, and base qualities are not known.

The library was obtained by 5' RACE. Sequenced on an Illumina HiSeq 2500. A second 7 to 11 cycle PCR used a sample-barcoded 5' primer and a J-beta primer mix. Each TCR beta cDNA molecule received a unique molecular identifier from a template-switch 5' adaptor carrying 12 random nucleotides. Each sample yielded at least 3 million CDR3-containing paired-end reads. The Mint cDNA synthesis kit, primed by a TRBC-specific oligonucleotide, was used to synthesize first-strand cDNA from all RNA. Following uracil-DNA glycosylase treatment, all cDNA underwent a first 18-cycle PCR with the universal primers M1SS and BC2_uni_R. The published analysis was carried out like this. For normalization, 1 million high-quality reads, each with a distinct molecular identifier, were randomly selected from each sample. Reads with shared molecular identifiers were discarded instead of being binned into consensus sequences. MiTCR, set to a Q25 quality threshold and the strictest error-elimination algorithm, was used for CDR3 identification, clonotype clustering and error correction. A nonparametric unseen species model with Euler transformation was used to estimate a lower bound on total TCR beta diversity. TCRdb reworked the public reads: Q25 trimming with fastp, MiXCR clone assembly, productive beta chains retained. Under each unique CDR3 protein, matching rows form one entry showing the most common genes and DNA. V and J calls and clone size were set by TCRdb, not the authors. The table for this sample lists about 930,000 distinct CDR3 sequences; roughly 29% of them were counted only once. The ten biggest clones cover roughly 10% of the sample.

Another study also made use of these data, one on T cells of mothers and their children. The second paper further reports: The donors were nine systemically healthy Caucasian individuals, made up of three mothers and their six children. cDNA synthesis used all of the extracted RNA, with 1.5 ug of RNA in each 15 ul reaction. In the second PCR, the M1S primer introduced both the sample barcodes and 2-4 random nucleotides. Each mother yielded over 8.5 million TCR beta CDR3 reads and each child 2.5 million to 3 million reads. In both related and unrelated pairs, thymic selection shapes the output of TCR recombination in a similar way, with inherited differences having only a minor effect. Normalized repertoire overlap was always found to be slightly, but never significantly, higher in related mother-child pairs than in unrelated mother-child pairs. No persistent microchimeric T cell clones were found, with a detection sensitivity of approximately 95 clones per million clonotypes. To look for features that set related mother-child pairs apart from unrelated individuals, the researchers ran deep NGS to compare the TCR beta repertoires of mothers and children. The mean age was about 37 +/- 4 years for the mothers and roughly 11 +/- 4 years for the children. Libraries were sequenced on Illumina HiSeq 2000 with 100+100 nt paired-end reads after adapter ligation with NEBNext reagents. Mother and child libraries were prepared a month apart and sequenced in separate runs to prevent cross-contamination. For each donor, between 500,000 and 2,000,000 distinct TCR beta clonotypes were identified. Naive TCR beta clonotypes were estimated from low-frequency clonotypes matched to each donor's FACS-determined naive share, without sorting.

Rearrangement joined TRBV29-1 to TRBJ2-5; the D gene is perhaps TRBD1 or TRBD2, each of them matching over 6 bases. The sequenced sample consisted of blood. The source of this sequence is a woman aged 40 to 50 in good health. Read as DNA, the sequence is TGCAGCGCCTTACGGGGGACACAAGAGACCCAGTACTTC. Its protein reads: CSALRGTQETQYF.